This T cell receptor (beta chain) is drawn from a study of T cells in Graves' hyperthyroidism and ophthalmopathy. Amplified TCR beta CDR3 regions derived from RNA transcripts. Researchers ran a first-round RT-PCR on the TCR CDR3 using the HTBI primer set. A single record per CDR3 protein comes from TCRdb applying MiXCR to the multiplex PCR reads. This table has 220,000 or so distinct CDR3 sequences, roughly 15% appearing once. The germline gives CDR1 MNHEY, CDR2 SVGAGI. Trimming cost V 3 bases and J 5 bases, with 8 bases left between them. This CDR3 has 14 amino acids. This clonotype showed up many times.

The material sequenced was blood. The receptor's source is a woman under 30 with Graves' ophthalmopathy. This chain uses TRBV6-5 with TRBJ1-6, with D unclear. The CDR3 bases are TGTGCCAGCAGTTATCAAGGGAATAATTCACCCCTCCACTTT. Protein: CASSYQGNNSPLHF.